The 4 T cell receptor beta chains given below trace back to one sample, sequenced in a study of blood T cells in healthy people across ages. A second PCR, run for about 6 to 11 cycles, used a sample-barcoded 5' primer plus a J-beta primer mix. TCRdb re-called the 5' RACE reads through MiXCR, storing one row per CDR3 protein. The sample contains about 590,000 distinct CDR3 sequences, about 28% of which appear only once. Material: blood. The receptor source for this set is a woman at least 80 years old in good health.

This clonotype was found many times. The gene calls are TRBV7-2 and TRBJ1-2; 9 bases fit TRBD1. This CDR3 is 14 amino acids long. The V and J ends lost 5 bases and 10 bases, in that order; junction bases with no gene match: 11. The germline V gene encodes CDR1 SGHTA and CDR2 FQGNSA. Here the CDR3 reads CASSPRPGTGFYTF. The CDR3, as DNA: TGTGCCAGCAGCCCCCGTCCCGGGACAGGGTTCTACACCTTC.

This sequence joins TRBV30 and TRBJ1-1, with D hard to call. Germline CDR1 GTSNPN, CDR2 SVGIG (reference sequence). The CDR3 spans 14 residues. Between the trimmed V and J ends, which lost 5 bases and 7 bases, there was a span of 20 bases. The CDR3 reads CAWGQDFPLSEAFF. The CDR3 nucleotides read TGTGCCTGGGGTCAGGACTTCCCGCTTAGTGAAGCTTTCTTT.

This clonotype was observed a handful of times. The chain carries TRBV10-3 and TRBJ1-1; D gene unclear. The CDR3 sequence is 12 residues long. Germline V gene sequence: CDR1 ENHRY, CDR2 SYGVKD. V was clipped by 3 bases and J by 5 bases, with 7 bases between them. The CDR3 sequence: CAISDHGTEAFF. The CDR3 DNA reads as TGTGCCATCAGTGATCACGGTACTGAAGCTTTCTTT.

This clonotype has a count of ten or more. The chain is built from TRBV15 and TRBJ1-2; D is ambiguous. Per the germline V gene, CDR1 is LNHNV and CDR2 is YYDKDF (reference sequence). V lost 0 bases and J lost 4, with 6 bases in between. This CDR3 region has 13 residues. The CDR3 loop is CATSRDRSYGYTF. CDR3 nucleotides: TGTGCCACCAGCAGAGATAGGAGCTATGGCTACACCTTC. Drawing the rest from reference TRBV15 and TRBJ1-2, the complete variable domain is DAMVIQNPRYQVTQFGKPVTLSCSQTLNHNVMYWYQQKSSQAPKLLFHYYDKDFNNEADTPDNFQSRRPNTSFCFLDIRSPGLGDTAMYLCATSRDRSYGYTFGSGTRLTVV.